The rows below give T cell receptor beta chains drawn from one sample of a study of T cell responses to AZD1222 COVID-19 vaccine. Sequencing was performed with immunoSEQ multiplex PCR; in TCRdb, only in-frame clones are kept and a portion is missing. The table has some 150,000 clones, 85% to 90% seen once; the top ten hold 4% to 4.5%. The source was peripheral blood, collected 28 days after the second AZD1222 dose. Receptors originate from an adult who received the AZD1222 COVID-19 vaccine. CDR3s include the opening cysteine and the closing phenylalanine or tryptophan. The D gene is left open where the match is weak. Some rows have no size entry. The others give once, few or many, or a class for an expanded clone.

>.|TRBV5-1|TRBJ1-1|TRBD1
TGCGCCAGCGGGGGACAGGGCATGAACACTGAAGCTTTCTTT
CASGGQGMNTEAFF
>.|TRBV29-1|TRBJ1-1|.
TGCAGCCTGAGGGGGGACACTGAAGCTTTCTTT
CSLRGDTEAFF
>.|TRBV9|TRBJ1-4|TRBD1
TGTGCCAGCAGCGTAGCAGGGGGCGGGTCAGGTGAAAAACTGTTTTTT
CASSVAGGGSGEKLFF
>.|TRBV29-1|TRBJ1-1|.
TGCAGCGTTGTCTCCCCGGACGGGAACACTGAAGCTTTCTTT
CSVVSPDGNTEAFF
>.|TRBV18|TRBJ2-1|TRBD1
TGTGCCAGCTCACCACCAACAGGGGTCTCCTACAATGAGCAGTTCTTC
CASSPPTGVSYNEQFF
>.|TRBV5-6|TRBJ1-4|.
TGTGCCAGCAGCTTTCACAGGGCCTCTAATGAAAAACTGTTTTTT
CASSFHRASNEKLFF
>.|TRBV19|TRBJ1-5|.
TGTGCCAGTGGATTTGTTGGTCCCCAGCATTTT
CASGFVGPQHF
>.|TRBV19|TRBJ1-5|.
TGTGCCAGTAGCTTACCCCGTGCGTTACGCAATCAGCCCCAGCATTTT
CASSLPRALRNQPQHF
>.|TRBV6-5|TRBJ1-2|.
TGTGCCAGCATAGAGCCTAACTATGGCTACACCTTC
CASIEPNYGYTF
>.|TRBV7-3|TRBJ1-2|.
TGTGCCAGCAGCTTAAGTCCTAACTATGGCTACACCTTC
CASSLSPNYGYTF
>.|TRBV5-1|TRBJ2-7|TRBD1
TGCGCCAGCAGCTTGGATCAGGGGGCCAGGTACTTC
CASSLDQGARYF
>.|TRBV7-9|TRBJ1-4|.
TGTGCCAGCAGCTTAGGGGGAATTACAACTAATGAAAAACTGTTTTTT
CASSLGGITTNEKLFF
>.|TRBV3-1/TRBV3-2|TRBJ1-5|TRBD1
TGTGCCAGCAGCCAAGGTGGGACAGGTGTCCATCAGCCCCAGCATTTT
CASSQGGTGVHQPQHF
>.|TRBV15|TRBJ1-1|TRBD1
TGTGCCCCACCAGGGGGTCGGGGGAACACTGAAGCTTTCTTT
CAPPGGRGNTEAFF
>.|TRBV3-1/TRBV3-2|TRBJ1-1|TRBD1
TGTGCCAGCAGCCAAGGATGGACAGGGGAAGCTTTCTTT
CASSQGWTGEAFF
>.|TRBV21-1|TRBJ1-1|.
TGTGCCAGCAGGGAAGCTTTCTTT
CASREAFF
>.|TRBV7-6|TRBJ2-1|.
TGTGCCAGCAGCTTAGGACTAAACAATGAGCAGTTCTTC
CASSLGLNNEQFF
>.|TRBV18|TRBJ2-2|.
TGTGCCAGCTCACCACCGGGACCTTGGGAGCTGTTTTTT
CASSPPGPWELFF
>.|TRBV14|TRBJ1-2|.
TGTGCCAGCAGCCAAGATACGGCAGGGCGTACCTATGGCTACACCTTC
CASSQDTAGRTYGYTF
>.|TRBV4-2|TRBJ2-2|TRBD2
TGTGCCAGCAGCCCCGGGGGGTCAGGGTTTCCCGGGGAGCTGTTTTTT
CASSPGGSGFPGELFF
>once|TRBV5-6|TRBJ2-7|.
TGTGCCAGCAGCCAGGTGCGGGTAGATTCCTACGAGCAGTACTTC
CASSQVRVDSYEQYF
>.|TRBV29-1|TRBJ2-1|.
TGCAGCTCTGGCTATCAGGAGCAGTTCTTC
CSSGYQEQFF
>.|TRBV5-5|TRBJ2-1|.
TGTGCCAGCAGCTTTATTGGTCCTCCCAATGAGCAGTTCTTC
CASSFIGPPNEQFF
>.|TRBV3-1/TRBV3-2|TRBJ1-6|.
TGTGCCAGCAGCCAAGGTCAACAGGGAGGATCACCCCTCCACTTT
CASSQGQQGGSPLHF
>once|TRBV7-9|TRBJ2-2|.
TGTGCCAGCAGCTTACTCAGCCCGCAGGCCGGGGAGCTGTTTTTT
CASSLLSPQAGELFF
>.|TRBV20-1|TRBJ2-5|.
TGCAGTGCTAGTGGCGCCCAGGGGACCCAGTACTTC
CSASGAQGTQYF
>.|TRBV7-6|TRBJ1-3|.
TGTGCCAGCAGTCTAGGGGGTCTTGGAAACACCATATATTTT
CASSLGGLGNTIYF
>.|TRBV5-4|TRBJ1-4|.
TGTGCCAGCAGCGCACGGACGGGGAATGAAAAACTGTTTTTT
CASSARTGNEKLFF
>.|TRBV5-1|TRBJ2-7|.
TGCGCCAGCAGTTTAGGAATCGAGGGCGAGCAGTACTTC
CASSLGIEGEQYF
>.|TRBV5-1|TRBJ1-2|TRBD1
TGCGCCAGCAGCTTGGCCGAGGGGGCGCTCGGCTATGGCTACACCTTC
CASSLAEGALGYGYTF
>once|TRBV27|TRBJ1-6|.
TGTGCCAGCAGTTTGACCAGGGAAAGTTCACCCCTCCACTTT
CASSLTRESSPLHF
>.|TRBV14|TRBJ1-2|.
TGTGCCAGCAGCCAAGACGGGACCTATGGCTACACCTTC
CASSQDGTYGYTF
>.|TRBV5-1|TRBJ2-5|.
TGCGCCAGCAGCCTCACGCGTGAGACCCAGTACTTC
CASSLTRETQYF
>.|TRBV7-2|TRBJ1-5|TRBD1
TGTGCCAGCAGCTTAGGGGACAGGGAAAATCAGCCCCAGCATTTT
CASSLGDRENQPQHF
>.|TRBV6-1|TRBJ1-2|.
TGTGCCAGCAGTGAAGTAGGCAGACAACGTAATGGCTACACCTTC
CASSEVGRQRNGYTF
>.|TRBV6-6|TRBJ1-6|.
TGTGCCAGCAGTCAATCCCCGGGACATCACTATAATTCACCCCTCCACTTT
CASSQSPGHHYNSPLHF
>few|TRBV2|TRBJ1-1|.
TGTGCCACCCTCCCGAACACTGAAGCTTTCTTT
CATLPNTEAFF
>.|TRBV11-3|TRBJ2-1|TRBD2
TGTGCCAGCAGCTTAGAAGCCCGGGGGGGGCGTAAAAGCGAGCAGTTCTTC
CASSLEARGGRKSEQFF
>.|TRBV7-9|TRBJ1-1|.
TGTGCCAGCAGCTTAGGTCTTCTAGACACTGAAGCTTTCTTT
CASSLGLLDTEAFF
>.|TRBV18|TRBJ1-1|TRBD1
TGTGCCAGCTCACCATCGGACAGGGCAAACACTGAAGCTTTCTTT
CASSPSDRANTEAFF
>.|TRBV6-5|TRBJ1-2|.
TGCCTCACGTGGGCGGTCCATGGCTACACCTTC
CLTWAVHGYTF
>.|TRBV2|TRBJ2-3|TRBD2
TGTGCCAGCAGTGTCGATCTAGCGGGGAGTACGCAGTATTTT
CASSVDLAGSTQYF
>.|TRBV4-1|TRBJ1-4|.
TGCGCCAGCAGCCAAGATCCAGGGCCTAATGAAAAACTGTTTTTT
CASSQDPGPNEKLFF
>.|TRBV30|TRBJ1-2|.
TGTGCCTGGAGAGATTATGGGGGCTACACCTTC
CAWRDYGGYTF
>.|TRBV7-9|TRBJ2-2|TRBD2
TGTGCCAGCAGCCTCGGGGTAGCGGGGGCAGCCGGGGAGCTGTTTTTT
CASSLGVAGAAGELFF
>.|TRBV18|TRBJ1-6|.
TGTGCCAGCTCACCTGAGCAGGTCTATTCACCCCTCCACTTT
CASSPEQVYSPLHF
>.|TRBV5-6|TRBJ2-7|.
TGTGCCAGCAGCTATGACAGGCCCTCCTACGAGCAGTACTTC
CASSYDRPSYEQYF
>.|TRBV11-3|TRBJ2-1|.
TGTGCCAGCAGCTTGGGGCAGAATGAGCAGTTCTTC
CASSLGQNEQFF